The rows below give T cell receptor beta chains drawn from one sample of a study of T cells after yellow fever vaccination. From the 5' RACE reads, TCRdb called clonotypes with MiXCR, one entry per CDR3 protein. The sample has roughly 400,000 distinct CDR3 sequences, roughly 20% seen once. The input for sequencing was PBMCs, taken before the yellow fever booster vaccination. The origin of the receptors is a man aged 18 to 29 who received the YFV17D yellow fever vaccine. CDR3s include the opening cysteine and the closing phenylalanine or tryptophan. D genes are given only for firm matches. Expanded clones get a size class; other rows say once, few or many, or leave the size out.

V	D	J	size	DNA	CDR3
TRBV7-2	TRBD2	TRBJ2-7	-	TGTGCCAGCAACATGGGCGGGGGGCCGGGCGAGCAGTACTTC	CASNMGGGPGEQYF
TRBV5-1	TRBD1	TRBJ2-7	few	TGCGCCAGCAGCTGGGGGGGACAGGGAGCCTACGAGCAGTACTTC	CASSWGGQGAYEQYF
TRBV12-5	-	TRBJ2-5	few	TGTGCTAGTGGCCGGGGGACAGTAGAGACCCAGTACTTC	CASGRGTVETQYF
TRBV11-2	-	TRBJ2-5	few	TGTGCCAGCAGCCGAATCAGGGTGAGGGAAGAGACCCAGTACTTC	CASSRIRVREETQYF
TRBV20-1	-	TRBJ1-5	few	TGCAGTGCTAGTAGCACATTAACATTTAGCAATCAGCCCCAGCATTTT	CSASSTLTFSNQPQHF
TRBV12-3/TRBV12-4	TRBD2	TRBJ2-5	-	TGTGCCAGCAGCCTTAGCGGGGGGGGCGGGACCCAGTACTTC	CASSLSGGGGTQYF
TRBV5-6	-	TRBJ1-1	-	TGTGCCAGCAGCTTGGCGGACAGCCACATGAACACTGAAGCTTTCTTT	CASSLADSHMNTEAFF
TRBV5-6	-	TRBJ1-1	-	TGTGCCAGCAGCTCCCTGGGGACTGAAGCTTTCTTT	CASSSLGTEAFF
TRBV12-3/TRBV12-4	-	TRBJ1-2	many	TGTGCCAGCAGCTTAGGAGGAGACTATGGCTACACCTTC	CASSLGGDYGYTF
TRBV7-9	-	TRBJ1-2	-	TGTGCCAGCTCCGTTGTTATTCTTTTTGGCTACACCTTC	CASSVVILFGYTF
TRBV12-3/TRBV12-4	TRBD1	TRBJ2-1	few	TGTGCCAGCAGTTTTAGGGGGCTCTCCTACAATGAGCAGTTCTTC	CASSFRGLSYNEQFF
TRBV12-3/TRBV12-4	-	TRBJ1-4	-	TGTGCCAGCAGTTTACGGACACATAATGAAAAACTGTTTTTT	CASSLRTHNEKLFF
TRBV5-8	TRBD1	TRBJ2-2	-	TGTGCCAGCCCTAGACAGGGGAGCGCGAACACCGGGGAGCTGTTTTTT	CASPRQGSANTGELFF
TRBV12-3/TRBV12-4	-	TRBJ2-3	few	TGTGCCAGCAGTTCATTTGGAGGGGGAGAAAGCTTGGATTCCACAGATACGCAGTATTTT	CASSSFGGGESLDSTDTQYF
TRBV6-2/TRBV6-3	TRBD2	TRBJ2-3	-	TGTGCCAGCAGTTACTCGGTCACTAGCGGACTATCTAGGAGGGCAGATACGCAGTATTTT	CASSYSVTSGLSRRADTQYF